The clone carrying this T cell receptor (beta chain) was detected many times. Its antigen remains unknown. These data originate in a study of blood T cells in healthy people across ages. This CDR3 spans 15 amino acids. V shed 6 bases and J shed 3 bases, with 20 bases lying between them. Germline loops: CDR1 SQVTM, CDR2 ANQGSEA. Alongside a J-beta primer mix, a sample-barcoded 5' primer served in a second PCR lasting about 6 to 12 cycles. TCRdb analysed the 5' RACE reads with MiXCR anew, one entry per CDR3 protein. The sample includes hundreds of thousands of distinct CDR3 sequences, under 45% of them seen just once. General study results and limits: Roughly linear age-related decline in beta diversity appeared, significant by age about 40. Versus aged donors, long-lived donors had higher diversity and more naive CD4+ cells.

The sample taken for sequencing was blood. The receptor's source is a man in his fifties or sixties in good health. The chain combines TRBV29-1 with TRBJ2-5, with a tentative D call TRBD2 (6 bases). CDR3 in amino acids: CSVAGQGLGEETQYF. The CDR3 DNA reads TGCAGCGTGGCGGGGCAGGGTTTAGGAGAAGAGACCCAGTACTTC.